This passage covers 23 T cell receptor beta chains from one sample sequenced in a study of CD8+ T cells in alopecia areata. cDNA prepared by RNA extraction and subsequent reverse transcription served as the template for sequencing. Clones were read by immunoSEQ multiplex PCR, and TCRdb kept only the in-frame ones, dropping some. The table records around 270,000 clones, 58% of them present only once. Treatment noted: oral pan-JAK inhibitor, 5-10 mg twice daily. The input for sequencing was CD4+ T cells sorted from blood, taken at week 24, from a patient treated with tofacitinib. These receptors were obtained from a human donor with alopecia areata.

The chain links TRBV6-1 to TRBJ2-4, with 7 bases that match TRBD1. This CDR3 is 14 amino acids long. The germline V gene has CDR1 MNHNS and CDR2 SASEGT. Trimming took 1 base from V and 8 from J; bases not matched to a gene: 5. The CDR3 nucleotides are TGTGCCAGCAGTGAAGGGTACAGGGGTTACATTCAGTACTTC. Translated: CASSEGYRGYIQYF.

To note about this clone: A much larger clone lies a single base off, so this may be a read error. V is TRBV5-4 and J is TRBJ2-7; D is unclear. The CDR3 runs to 11 residues. Germline V CDR1 and CDR2: SGHNT, YYREEE (reference sequence). Trimming left V 0 bases short and J 2 bases short, with 0 bases between. In DNA form, the CDR3 reads TGTGCCAGCAGCTTGGCCTACGAGCAGTACTTC. This codes for CASSLAYEQYF.

The chain has TRBV7-6 and TRBJ2-7; the match to TRBD1 covers 7 bases. The CDR3 loop spans 14 amino acids. In germline, CDR1 is SGHVS, CDR2 FNYEAQ. V shed 5 bases, J shed 0 bases, and the junction held 4 bases outside the gene matches. Here the CDR3 DNA reads TGTGCCAGCAGCACGACAGGGACCTCCTACGAGCAGTACTTC. It codes for CASSTTGTSYEQYF.

The J gene is TRBJ2-7, the V gene TRBV5-8, with a tentative D call TRBD2 (7 bases). CDR3 length equals 13 residues. Germline V gives CDR1 SGHTS, CDR2 YDEGEE. Trimming took 3 bases from V and 4 from J, leaving 11 bases between them. The DNA of the CDR3 is TGTGCCAGCAGCTCGGGGGGCCCTTACGAGCAGTACTTC. The encoded protein is CASSSGGPYEQYF.

In its sample, this clone was seen a few times. CDR3 loop: CASSYSKGSETQYF. CDR3 sequence (DNA): TGTGCCAGCAGTTACTCGAAGGGGTCGGAGACCCAGTACTTC. This sequence joins TRBV6-5 and TRBJ2-5; D may be TRBD1 (5 bases). The CDR3 is 14 residues long. Trimming took 0 bases from V and 5 from J, leaving 10 bases between them. Germline lookup yields CDR1 MNHEY and CDR2 SVGAGI.

The chain uses TRBV5-4 and TRBJ2-3; unclear D gene. Germline CDR1 and CDR2: SGHNT and YYREEE (reference sequence). The CDR3 length is 15 residues. The V end lost 0 bases, the J end lost 1 base, and 9 bases lay between the germline ends. CDR3 residues: CASSLGPMGTDTQYF. The CDR3, as DNA: TGTGCCAGCAGCTTGGGCCCTATGGGCACAGATACGCAGTATTTT.

The rearrangement links TRBV5-1 to TRBJ1-5, with TRBD1 matching over 10 bases. The CDR3 length is 14 residues. The germline V gene encodes CDR1 SGHRS and CDR2 YFSETQ. With 4 bases clipped from V and 5 bases from J, the junction kept 3 bases outside the gene matches. CDR3 coding DNA: TGCGCCAGCAGCATCGGACAGGGGGATCAGCCCCAGCATTTT. Its protein is CASSIGQGDQPQHF. The variable domain in full, completed from reference TRBV5-1 and TRBJ1-5, reads KAGVTQTPRYLIKTRGQQVTLSCSPISGHRSVSWYQQTPGQGLQFLFEYFSETQRNKGNFPGRFSGRQFSNSRSEMNVSTLELGDSALYLCASSIGQGDQPQHFGDGTRLSIL.

CDR3 region: CASSKAFADTQYF. The CDR3 DNA sequence: TGTGCCAGTAGTAAGGCCTTTGCAGATACGCAGTATTTT. The V and J genes are TRBV19 and TRBJ2-3; D unclear. Germline assignment: CDR1 LNHDA and CDR2 SQIVND (reference sequence). V shed 4 bases and J shed 4 bases, with 9 bases lying between them. The CDR3 has 13 residues.

Note on this clone: This sample also contains other DNA sequences that code for the same CDR3. The CDR3 sequence is CASSPQGKDGYTF. In nucleotides, the CDR3 is TGTGCCAGCTCACCACAGGGAAAGGATGGCTACACCTTC. This sequence joins TRBV18 and TRBJ1-2, with no clear D. Deletions cut 1 base from V and 6 bases from J, with 9 bases between. Per the germline V gene, CDR1 is KGHSH and CDR2 is LQKENI. This CDR3 contains 13 residues.

Concerning this clone itself: One end of the junction fails to match germline, which may point to a read error. CDR3 amino acids: CASSPGTSGGETQYF. CDR3 DNA: TGTGCTAGCAGCCCCGGGACTAGCGGGGGAGAGACCCAGTACTTC. The V call is TRBV7-7, the J call TRBJ2-5, with 14 bases aligning to TRBD2. Germline assignment: CDR1 SSHAT and CDR2 FNYEAQ (reference sequence). This CDR3 spans 15 amino acids.

There are a few counts of this clone. This chain connects TRBV23-1 to TRBJ2-5; D call uncertain. TRBV23-1 is an open reading frame, and its role is uncertain. This CDR3 is built from 14 residues. V shed 8 bases and J shed 4 bases, with 17 bases lying between them. The CDR3 bases are TGCGCCAGCGCCCGCCGGCCCTTCATAGAGACCCAGTACTTC. Its protein product is CASARRPFIETQYF.

This clone was seen many times. The chain carries TRBV11-2 and TRBJ2-3; 10 positions agree with TRBD2. CDR1 and CDR2 from the germline V gene are SGHAT and FQNNGV. The V segment lost 4 bases and the J segment 4 bases; nucleotides outside the gene matches: 5. The CDR3 sequence is 15 residues long. The CDR3 here is CASSSLAGESDTQYF. In nucleotides, the CDR3 is TGTGCCAGCAGCTCCCTAGCGGGGGAGTCAGATACGCAGTATTTT.

The chain uses TRBV25-1 and TRBJ1-2; TRBD1 agrees at 8 bases. The CDR3 consists of 16 residues. With 5 bases clipped from V and 0 bases from J, the junction kept 8 bases outside the gene matches. Germline loops: CDR1 MGHDK, CDR2 SYGVNS. CDR3: CASSPRTGRANYGYTF. CDR3 sequence (DNA): TGTGCCAGCAGTCCTCGGACAGGGCGGGCTAACTATGGCTACACCTTC.

This clone showed up just a few times. The V call is TRBV14, the J call TRBJ1-2; the match to TRBD1 covers 8 bases. Germline lookup yields CDR1 SGHDN and CDR2 FVKESK. Trimming cost V 4 bases and J 4 bases; bases outside gene matches: 5. The CDR3 loop spans 14 amino acids. CDR3 sequence: CASSLRTGSYGYTF. Here the CDR3 DNA reads TGTGCCAGCAGCCTAAGGACAGGGAGCTATGGCTACACCTTC.

J is TRBJ1-4 and V is TRBV15; 10 bases match TRBD1. Looked up from germline, CDR1 is LNHNV and CDR2 is YYDKDF (reference sequence). This CDR3 spans 15 amino acids. J gave up 8 bases and V 5 bases, and 8 bases lay outside the gene matches. Here the CDR3 DNA reads TGTGCCACCAGCTTTCTGGGACAGGGGAACGAAAAACTGTTTTTT. Protein product: CATSFLGQGNEKLFF. The whole variable domain, filled in from reference TRBV15 and TRBJ1-4, reads DAMVIQNPRYQVTQFGKPVTLSCSQTLNHNVMYWYQQKSSQAPKLLFHYYDKDFNNEADTPDNFQSRRPNTSFCFLDIRSPGLGDTAMYLCATSFLGQGNEKLFFGSGTQLSVL.

V is TRBV29-1 and J is TRBJ2-1, with a weak D call TRBD1 (6 bases). Germline CDR1 and CDR2: SQVTM and ANQGSEA. There are 11 residues in the CDR3. The V end lost 4 bases, the J end lost 12 bases, and 13 bases lay between the germline ends. The CDR3 sequence: CSVAQGAGQFF. In DNA, the CDR3 is TGCAGCGTTGCACAGGGAGCAGGGCAGTTCTTC.

This clone was recorded a few times. J is TRBJ2-7 and V is TRBV18; perhaps TRBD1 as D (5 bases). Trimming removed 1 base at V and 5 bases at J, with 6 bases between. Germline V lookup: CDR1 KGHSH, CDR2 LQKENI. This CDR3 is built from 12 residues. Here the CDR3 reads CASSPRRDEQYF. In DNA, the CDR3 is TGTGCCAGCTCACCACGCAGGGACGAGCAGTACTTC.

V usage is TRBV27 and J usage is TRBJ1-2, with D possibly TRBD1 on 6 matching bases. Per the germline V gene, CDR1 is MNHEY and CDR2 is SMNVEV (reference sequence). This CDR3 region has 16 residues. The V and J ends lost 5 bases and 3 bases respectively, with 19 bases between them. The CDR3 DNA reads TGTGCCAGCAGTAAGACGCTCCCCAGGGGAGACTATGGCTACACCTTC. Translating it yields CASSKTLPRGDYGYTF.

The chain carries TRBV5-1 and TRBJ2-6; D gene uncertain. Germline V gene lookup returns CDR1 SGHRS and CDR2 YFSETQ. CDR3 length equals 15 residues. Trimming pared 4 bases from V and 0 bases from J, leaving 8 bases between. The chain's CDR3 is CASSNTASGANVLTF. The CDR3 region has the DNA TGCGCCAGCAGCAACACAGCCTCTGGGGCCAACGTCCTGACTTTC. The full variable domain, completed using reference TRBV5-1 and TRBJ2-6, is KAGVTQTPRYLIKTRGQQVTLSCSPISGHRSVSWYQQTPGQGLQFLFEYFSETQRNKGNFPGRFSGRQFSNSRSEMNVSTLELGDSALYLCASSNTASGANVLTFGAGSRLTVL.

The genes are TRBV6-1 and TRBJ1-1, with D unclear. Trimming took 7 bases from V and 3 from J, leaving 18 bases between them. This CDR3 is 15 amino acids long. Germline CDR1 is MNHNS and CDR2 is SASEGT. The CDR3 nucleotides read TGTGCCAGCACTAGGGAGTCCGGTCTCTACACTGAAGCTTTCTTT. Its translation: CASTRESGLYTEAFF.

This clone was found many times. The V call is TRBV19, the J call TRBJ2-5; 9 bases align to TRBD2. The CDR3 has 13 residues. V dropped 9 bases and J dropped 2; count of bases not matched to a gene: 4. The germline V gene encodes CDR1 LNHDA and CDR2 SQIVND (reference sequence). CDR3 in DNA: TGTGCCAGCTCGACTAGCGGTCAAGAGACCCAGTACTTC. This codes for CASSTSGQETQYF.

The chain has TRBV27 and TRBJ1-1; 9 positions agree with TRBD1. The CDR3 covers 13 residues. J lost 12 bases, V lost 7 bases, and 12 bases had no gene match. The germline gives CDR1 MNHEY, CDR2 SMNVEV (reference sequence). This CDR3 reads CASTLRGTGRPFF. The CDR3 DNA reads as TGTGCCAGCACCCTACGGGGGACAGGGCGCCCTTTCTTT.

The rearrangement joins TRBV30 to TRBJ2-7; D is perhaps TRBD2 (6 bases). The CDR3 runs to 13 residues. V gave up 1 base and J gave up 4 bases, with 11 bases separating them. Germline V gene data show CDR1 as GTSNPN and CDR2 as SVGIG (reference sequence). The CDR3 is CAWSGAGPYEQYF. Here the CDR3 DNA reads TGTGCCTGGAGTGGGGCGGGACCTTACGAGCAGTACTTC.